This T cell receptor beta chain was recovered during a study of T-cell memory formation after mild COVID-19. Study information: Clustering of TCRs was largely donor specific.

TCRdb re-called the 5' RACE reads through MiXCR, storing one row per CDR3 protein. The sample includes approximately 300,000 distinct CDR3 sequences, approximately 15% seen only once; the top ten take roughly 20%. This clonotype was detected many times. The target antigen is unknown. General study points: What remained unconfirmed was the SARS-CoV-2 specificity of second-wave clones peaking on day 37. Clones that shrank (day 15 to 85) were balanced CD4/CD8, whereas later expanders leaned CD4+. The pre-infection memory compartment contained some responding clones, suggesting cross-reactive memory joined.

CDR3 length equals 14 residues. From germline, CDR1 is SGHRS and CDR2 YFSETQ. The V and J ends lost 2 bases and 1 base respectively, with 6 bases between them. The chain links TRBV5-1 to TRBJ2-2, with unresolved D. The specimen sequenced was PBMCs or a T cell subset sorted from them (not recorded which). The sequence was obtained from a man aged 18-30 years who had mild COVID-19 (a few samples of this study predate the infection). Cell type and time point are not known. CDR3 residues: CASSFAKNTGELFF. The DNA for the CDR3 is TGCGCCAGCAGCTTCGCCAAGAACACCGGGGAGCTGTTTTTT.